This entry lists 8 T cell receptor beta chains sequenced from one sample in a study of regulatory T cells in long-lasting Graves disease. Specified time point: newly diagnosed GD, antithyroid drugs for less than 3 months. Scientists built the TCR library using RNA that was extracted from PBMCs. Libraries of TCR beta came from iRepertoire HTBI primers plus Arm-PCR of CDR3 regions. TCRdb redid the calling of the multiplex PCR reads with MiXCR, one entry per CDR3 protein. The table shows 400,000 to 650,000 distinct CDR3 sequences, with about 16% occurring only once. Separately, the same data were catalogued under a study of T cells in Graves' hyperthyroidism and ophthalmopathy.

This sample comprised peripheral blood mononuclear cells (PBMCs), obtained at new diagnosis, from a patient treated with antithyroid drugs. Every receptor here comes from a woman aged 35-60 years with Graves disease.

Worth noting for this clonotype: A read error is possible here, since a much larger clone lies one base away. The CDR3 loop is CASSQDLNQEAQYF. CDR3 DNA sequence: TGTGCCAGCAGCCAAGATTTAAACCAAGAGGCCCAGTACTTC. This chain links TRBV3-1 with TRBJ2-5; D is unclear. This CDR3 is built from 14 residues. Germline CDR1 reads LGHDT; CDR2 reads YNNKEL (reference sequence).

CDR3 nucleotide sequence: TGCAGCGTTAGTACAGTCCAGGTTGGGACAGATACGCAGTATTTT. Translated, it gives CSVSTVQVGTDTQYF. This sequence joins TRBV29-1 and TRBJ2-3; D ambiguous. The CDR3 sequence is 15 residues long. Trimming removed 5 bases at V and 3 bases at J, with 18 bases between. Per germline, CDR1 SQVTM and CDR2 ANQGSEA.

The chain carries TRBV10-3 and TRBJ2-2, with 13 bases matching TRBD2. Trimming cost V 8 bases and J 2 bases; bases outside gene matches: 8. This CDR3 has 17 residues. The germline V gene has CDR1 ENHRY and CDR2 SYGVKD. Written as DNA, the CDR3 is TGTGCCATCGGTAGACTAGCGGGGGGAGCCAACACCGGGGAGCTGTTTTTT. The encoded protein is CAIGRLAGGANTGELFF.

Comment on this clonotype: A read error may explain this, as a much larger clone is one base away. The V and J genes are TRBV6-1 and TRBJ2-3; D gene uncertain. The CDR3 contains 15 residues. Germline loops: CDR1 MNHNS, CDR2 SASEGT. The CDR3 spells CASSVQVGFPDTQCF. The CDR3 DNA reads TGTGCCAGCAGTGTACAAGTAGGGTTCCCAGATACGCAGTGTTTT.

Remarks on this clonotype: The junction differs from germline at one of its ends, possibly a read error. The V and J genes are TRBV2 and TRBJ2-2; D may be TRBD1 (6 bases). Germline V gene sequence: CDR1 SNHLY, CDR2 FYNNEI. This CDR3 region has 17 residues. The CDR3 loop reads CAGSDPGALVGTGELFF. DNA of the CDR3: TGTGCCGGCAGTGATCCAGGGGCGCTCGTCGGCACCGGGGAGCTGTTTTTT.

The chain employs TRBV5-4 and TRBJ1-2, with D possibly matching TRBD1 (6 bases). This CDR3 has 13 residues. From germline, CDR1 is SGHNT and CDR2 YYREEE (reference sequence). V lost 5 bases and J lost 4, with 12 bases in between. The CDR3 is CASRPGESYGYTF. The CDR3 nucleotides read TGTGCCAGCAGGCCAGGGGAGAGCTATGGCTACACCTTC. The full variable domain, in which reference TRBV5-4 and TRBJ1-2 provide the parts outside the CDR3, is ETGVTQSPTHLIKTRGQQVTLRCSSQSGHNTVSWYQQALGQGPQFIFQYYREEENGRGNFPPRFSGLQFPNYSSELNVNALELDDSALYLCASRPGESYGYTFGSGTRLTVV.

This clonotype was counted many times. The chain couples TRBV5-1 to TRBJ1-4; TRBD1 might be the D (5 bases). Germline values: CDR1 SGHRS, CDR2 YFSETQ. Trimming stripped 0 bases from V and 7 bases from J, with 13 bases between. The CDR3 sequence is 15 residues long. DNA for the CDR3: TGCGCCAGCAGCTTGGCGGGCAGGGATGGTGAAAAACTGTTTTTT. It codes for CASSLAGRDGEKLFF.

The CDR3 reads CASRDRTNSPLHF. The CDR3 DNA sequence: TGCGCCAGCAGGGACAGGACCAATTCACCCCTCCACTTT. The chain has TRBV10-2 and TRBJ1-6; 7 nucleotides agree with TRBD1. The V segment lost 6 bases and the J segment 7 bases; nucleotides outside the gene matches: 3. Germline V gene sequence: CDR1 WSHSY, CDR2 SAAADI. CDR3 length: 13 amino acids.